The 29 T cell receptor beta chains below all came from one sample that was sequenced in a study of T cells in Graves' hyperthyroidism and ophthalmopathy. Template material for amplifying TCR beta CDR3 regions consisted of RNA transcripts. HTBI primers were used for first-round RT-PCR of the TCR CDR3. One entry per CDR3 protein results from TCRdb running MiXCR on the multiplex PCR reads. The sample holds about 280,000 distinct CDR3 sequences, less than 30% seen once. Input material: blood. The source of these receptors is a man in his forties or fifties with Graves' hyperthyroidism that later progressed to Graves' ophthalmopathy.

The chain carries TRBV6-2 or TRBV6-3 and TRBJ1-5; no reliable D call. Trimming left V 9 bases short and J 6 bases short, with 12 bases between. Germline values: CDR1 MNHEY, CDR2 SVGEGT. The CDR3 length is 12 residues. CDR3 nucleotide sequence: TGTGCCAGTAGTAGACCGGGTCAGCCCCAGCATTTT. Amino acids: CASSRPGQPQHF.

This clonotype was counted many times. This chain uses TRBV5-6 with TRBJ2-5; D is unclear. From germline, CDR1 is SGHDT and CDR2 YYEEEE. There are 12 residues in the CDR3. Trimming took off 4 bases at V and 1 base at J, with 5 bases between the two ends. In DNA form, the CDR3 reads TGTGCCAGCAGCGACATCCAAGAGACCCAGTACTTC. It specifies CASSDIQETQYF.

This clonotype was counted ten times or more. The rearrangement uses TRBV2 and TRBJ1-2; TRBD1 aligns across 7 bases. The V and J ends lost 6 bases and 7 bases, in that order; junction bases with no gene match: 8. From germline, CDR1 is SNHLY and CDR2 FYNNEI. The CDR3 totals 13 residues. The CDR3 loop is CASRDTGVLGYTF. The CDR3 DNA sequence: TGTGCCAGCAGAGATACAGGGGTTCTTGGCTACACCTTC.

This clonotype was counted ten times or more. V gene TRBV11-2 combines with J gene TRBJ2-4, with D maybe TRBD1 (5 bases). Germline V gene sequence: CDR1 SGHAT, CDR2 FQNNGV. The CDR3 sequence is 14 residues long. V dropped 5 bases and J dropped 6 bases, with 14 bases sitting between them. The CDR3 sequence is CASSHARDRNIQYF. The CDR3 DNA follows: TGTGCCAGCAGCCACGCACGCGACAGAAACATTCAGTACTTC.

The rearrangement joins TRBV18 to TRBJ1-1; 12 bases align to TRBD1. CDR3 length equals 15 residues. Germline CDR1 reads KGHSH; CDR2 reads LQKENI. With 3 bases clipped from V and 3 bases from J, the junction kept 2 bases outside the gene matches. CDR3 amino acids: CASSPGQGAYTEAFF. The CDR3 nucleotides read TGTGCCAGCTCACCGGGACAGGGGGCATACACTGAAGCTTTCTTT.

This clonotype has ten or more counts. The V and J genes are TRBV19 and TRBJ1-5, with a weak D call TRBD1 (6 bases). This CDR3 contains 21 residues. In germline, CDR1 is LNHDA, CDR2 SQIVND (reference sequence). Deletions cut 5 bases from V and 0 bases from J, with 29 bases between. CDR3: CASSLAAESDSILYSNQPQHF. CDR3 DNA sequence: TGTGCCAGTAGTCTGGCAGCAGAGTCGGACAGCATTCTTTATAGCAATCAGCCCCAGCATTTT.

V is TRBV2 and J is TRBJ2-7; D remains unclear. Germline CDR1 and CDR2: SNHLY and FYNNEI. V lost 7 bases, J lost 5 bases, and 9 bases lay in between. The CDR3 has 11 amino acids. The CDR3 here is CASKSRDEQYF. CDR3 bases: TGTGCCAGCAAATCAAGGGACGAGCAGTACTTC.

This sequence joins TRBV11-1 and TRBJ2-7; the D is unclear. The V and J ends lost 3 bases and 5 bases respectively, with 8 bases between them. CDR1 is SGHAT and CDR2 is FQDESV in the germline V gene (reference sequence). This CDR3 contains 12 residues. CDR3 region: CASSFLSDEQYF. CDR3 nucleotide sequence: TGTGCCAGCAGCTTCTTAAGCGACGAGCAGTACTTC.

This clonotype was recorded at least ten times. The chain recombines TRBV28 with TRBJ2-6; perhaps TRBD2 as D (5 bases). Trimming pared 3 bases from V and 6 bases from J, leaving 6 bases between. Looked up from germline, CDR1 is MDHEN and CDR2 is SYDVKM. This CDR3 contains 13 residues. The CDR3 reads CASSLRVANVLTF. The CDR3 DNA reads TGTGCCAGCAGTTTGCGGGTGGCCAACGTCCTGACTTTC.

This clonotype was counted many times. The chain joins TRBV3-1 to TRBJ1-1, with D maybe TRBD1 (5 bases). Germline CDR1 reads LGHDT; CDR2 reads YNNKEL (reference sequence). The CDR3 loop spans 15 amino acids. V lost 1 base and J 2 bases, leaving 11 bases between the germline ends. Here the CDR3 reads CASSQGQFKNTEAFF. Here the CDR3 DNA reads TGTGCCAGCAGCCAAGGACAGTTCAAAAACACTGAAGCTTTCTTT.

This clonotype showed up many times. The chain carries TRBV7-9 and TRBJ2-7, with 9 bases that match TRBD1. CDR1 is SEHNR, CDR2 FQNEAQ, per germline (reference sequence). The ends lost 5 bases at V and 5 bases at J; junction bases unmatched: 13. The CDR3 runs to 16 residues. The CDR3, as DNA: TGTGCCAGCAGCCAAAGAGCCGGGACAGGGATCAACGAGCAGTACTTC. Translated, it gives CASSQRAGTGINEQYF.

This clonotype was seen ten or more times. CDR3 sequence reads: CAVRNGAETEAFF. The CDR3 DNA follows: TGTGCCGTCCGTAACGGGGCCGAAACTGAAGCTTTCTTT. The rearrangement uses TRBV12-3 or TRBV12-4 and TRBJ1-1, with D perhaps TRBD1 (5 bases). CDR3 size: 13 residues. V gave up 11 bases and J gave up 5 bases, with 18 bases separating them.

The table lists this clonotype with many counts. J is TRBJ1-1 and V is TRBV10-3; D not resolved. V was pared by 2 bases and J by 5 bases, with 15 bases between. This CDR3 has 15 amino acids. From germline, CDR1 is ENHRY and CDR2 SYGVKD. In DNA form, the CDR3 reads TGTGCCATCAGTGAGGGCAGGAATCATCGTACTGAAGCTTTCTTT. As protein: CAISEGRNHRTEAFF.

This clonotype was seen at least ten times. The rearrangement joins TRBV20-1 to TRBJ2-7, with 11 bases fitting TRBD2. This CDR3 spans 15 amino acids. Germline CDR1 and CDR2: DFQATT and SNEGSKA (reference sequence). J was trimmed by 3 bases and V by 3 bases; bases with no gene match: 7. CDR3 DNA: TGCAGTGCTAGGGAGGGGACTAGCGGAAGCTACGAGCAGTACTTC. Translated: CSAREGTSGSYEQYF.

This clonotype showed up just once. J is TRBJ2-7 and V is TRBV6-2 or TRBV6-3, with TRBD2 identical over 13 bases. The CDR3 contains 14 residues. J lost 9 bases, V lost 11 bases, and 13 bases had no gene match. The germline CDR1 and CDR2 sequences are MNHEY and SVGEGT. The CDR3 protein is CAAGSGLAGAGQYF. DNA of the CDR3: TGTGCCGCGGGAAGTGGACTAGCGGGAGCAGGGCAGTACTTC.

This clonotype was observed many times. The V and J genes are TRBV19 and TRBJ2-7; the D gene is possibly TRBD1 (6 bases). The germline gives CDR1 LNHDA, CDR2 SQIVND (reference sequence). The CDR3 has 16 amino acids. Trimming removed 8 bases from V and 2 bases from J, with 22 bases in between. The CDR3 is CASATNLGALTYEQYF. For the CDR3, the DNA is TGTGCCAGTGCGACGAACCTGGGGGCCTTAACCTACGAGCAGTACTTC.

This sequence joins TRBV6-2 or TRBV6-3 and TRBJ1-1; D remains ambiguous. Germline V gives CDR1 MNHEY, CDR2 SVGEGT. The CDR3 is 13 amino acids. Trimming took off 2 bases at V and 10 bases at J, with 14 bases between the two ends. CDR3 DNA sequence: TGTGCCAGCAGTTACGGTGAGGCTAGGAGAGCTTTCTTT. Its protein is CASSYGEARRAFF.

Many counts were recorded for this clonotype. The chain uses TRBV7-9 and TRBJ1-2, with D tentatively TRBD1 (6 bases). Trimming stripped 5 bases from V and 6 bases from J, with 25 bases between. CDR1 SEHNR and CDR2 FQNEAQ come from the germline V gene (reference sequence). There are 17 residues in the CDR3. The CDR3 reads CASSRDWGEGGFDGYTF. The DNA for the CDR3 is TGTGCCAGCAGCCGGGACTGGGGTGAAGGGGGATTCGATGGCTACACCTTC.

This clonotype was counted many times. Written as DNA, the CDR3 is TGTGCCAGCAGCAAGTGGGAGGGGACCCAGTACTTC. This translates into CASSKWEGTQYF. The chain uses TRBV11-2 and TRBJ2-5; TRBD2 aligns across 7 bases. The ends lost 5 bases at V and 7 bases at J; junction bases unmatched: 4. In germline, CDR1 is SGHAT, CDR2 FQNNGV. The CDR3 totals 12 residues.

This clonotype was seen repeatedly, ten times or more. This chain connects TRBV5-1 to TRBJ2-6, with D tentatively TRBD1 or TRBD2 (5 bases each). There are 18 residues in the CDR3. V lost 3 bases, J lost 0 bases, and 16 bases lay in between. CDR1 and CDR2 (germline): SGHRS, YFSETQ. The CDR3 sequence is CASSSTTGRHSGANVLTF. For the CDR3, the DNA is TGCGCCAGCAGCTCAACTACGGGACGCCACTCTGGGGCCAACGTCCTGACTTTC.

The chain links TRBV9 to TRBJ2-5, with 8 bases identical to TRBD1. This CDR3 is built from 15 residues. The V gene's germline CDR1 is SGDLS and CDR2 YYNGEE. V shed 1 base and J 4 bases; nucleotides not matched to a gene: 6. For the CDR3, the DNA is TGTGCCAGCAGCGTACTGACAGGGGATGGAGAGACCCAGTACTTC. Translated: CASSVLTGDGETQYF.

The rearrangement joins TRBV6-1 to TRBJ2-1, with 7 nucleotides matching TRBD2. Germline CDR1 is MNHNS and CDR2 is SASEGT. After removal of 3 bases from V and 2 bases from J, the junction contained 4 bases not matched to a gene. The CDR3 is 15 residues long. The CDR3 DNA follows: TGTGCCAGCAGTGAGCGAGCGGGGACCTACAATGAGCAGTTCTTC. It translates to CASSERAGTYNEQFF.

This clonotype was recorded many times. The chain is built from TRBV28 and TRBJ2-2; 8 positions agree with TRBD1. V gave up 1 base and J gave up 6 bases; unmatched junction bases: 4. Germline-derived CDR1 and CDR2 are MDHEN and SYDVKM. The CDR3 has 15 residues. The DNA of the CDR3 is TGTGCCAGCAGTTTATTGACAGGGGCCCCCGGGGAGCTGTTTTTT. Amino acid sequence: CASSLLTGAPGELFF.

V gene TRBV5-1 combines with J gene TRBJ2-7; D unclear. The germline V gene encodes CDR1 SGHRS and CDR2 YFSETQ. CDR3 length equals 14 residues. Trimming removed 2 bases from V and 0 bases from J, with 9 bases in between. The CDR3 nucleotides are TGCGCCAGCAGCTTCTACTCAGACTCCTACGAGCAGTACTTC. Encoded protein: CASSFYSDSYEQYF. Filled out from reference TRBV5-1 and TRBJ2-7, the complete variable domain reads KAGVTQTPRYLIKTRGQQVTLSCSPISGHRSVSWYQQTPGQGLQFLFEYFSETQRNKGNFPGRFSGRQFSNSRSEMNVSTLELGDSALYLCASSFYSDSYEQYFGPGTRLTVT.

In this sample, this clonotype turned up many times. The rearrangement links TRBV6-5 to TRBJ2-4; D not certain. Trimming removed 2 bases from V and 0 bases from J, with 11 bases in between. Germline assignment: CDR1 MNHEY and CDR2 SVGAGI. This CDR3 spans 16 amino acids. The DNA of the CDR3 is TGTGCCAGCAGTTACACCGAGAACCTAGCCAAAAACATTCAGTACTTC. Translation gives CASSYTENLAKNIQYF.

V gene TRBV13 combines with J gene TRBJ2-7; the D call may be TRBD1 or TRBD2 (5 bases each). Germline V gene sequence: CDR1 PRHDT, CDR2 FYEKMQ (reference sequence). This CDR3 has 16 amino acids. Trimming took 3 bases from V and 2 from J, leaving 17 bases between them. The CDR3, as DNA: TGTGCCAGCAGCTTTATTGCCGGGACCTATACCTACGAGCAGTACTTC. This gives the protein CASSFIAGTYTYEQYF.

There are many counts of this clonotype. The V and J genes are TRBV7-9 and TRBJ1-1; 9 positions match TRBD1. This CDR3 has 15 residues. The germline V gene has CDR1 SEHNR and CDR2 FQNEAQ (reference sequence). After removal of 0 bases from V and 11 bases from J, the junction contained 10 bases not matched to a gene. The CDR3 nucleotides read TGTGCCAGCAGCTTAGCGGAGGACAGGGGAGTTGGCGCTTTCTTT. It codes for CASSLAEDRGVGAFF.

This clonotype was seen many times. The CDR3 bases are TGCAGCGTTGACTCGATTCTAGCAATAGGGAACACCGGGGAGCTGTTTTTT. This encodes CSVDSILAIGNTGELFF. The rearrangement joins TRBV29-1 to TRBJ2-2; D might be TRBD2 (5 bases). The ends were cut back, 3 bases at V and 1 base at J, with 18 bases in the middle. The CDR3 totals 17 residues. Germline assignment: CDR1 SQVTM and CDR2 ANQGSEA.

In this sample, this clonotype turned up many times. This chain links TRBV24-1 with TRBJ2-5; tentative D call: TRBD1 (5 bases). Germline-derived CDR1 and CDR2 are KGHDR and SFDVKD. The CDR3 loop spans 15 amino acids. V lost 3 bases to trimming and J lost 2 bases, with 12 bases between them. CDR3 sequence (DNA): TGTGCCACCAGTGATCCCAGGACACCACAAGAGACCCAGTACTTC. Translating it yields CATSDPRTPQETQYF.